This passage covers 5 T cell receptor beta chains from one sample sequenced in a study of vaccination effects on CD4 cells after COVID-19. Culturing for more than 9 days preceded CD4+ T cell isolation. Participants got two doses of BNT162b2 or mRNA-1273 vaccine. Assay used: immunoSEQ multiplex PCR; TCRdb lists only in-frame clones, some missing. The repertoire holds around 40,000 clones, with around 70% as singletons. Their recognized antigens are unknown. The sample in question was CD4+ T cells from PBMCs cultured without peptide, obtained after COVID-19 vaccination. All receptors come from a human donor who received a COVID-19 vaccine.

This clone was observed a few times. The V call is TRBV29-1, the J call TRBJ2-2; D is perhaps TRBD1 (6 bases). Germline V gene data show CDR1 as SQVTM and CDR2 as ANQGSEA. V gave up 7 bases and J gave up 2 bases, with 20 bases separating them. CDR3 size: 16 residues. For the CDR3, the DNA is TGCAGCGGGATGAATTTAGGGGGAGCAAACACCGGGGAGCTGTTTTTT. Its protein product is CSGMNLGGANTGELFF.

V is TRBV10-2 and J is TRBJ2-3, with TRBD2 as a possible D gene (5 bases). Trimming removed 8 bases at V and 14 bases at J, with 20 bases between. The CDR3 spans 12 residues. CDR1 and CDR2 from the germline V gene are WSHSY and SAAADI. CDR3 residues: CASGRDHGELYF. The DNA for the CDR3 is TGCGCCAGCGGGAGAGACCACGGGGAGTTGTATTTT.

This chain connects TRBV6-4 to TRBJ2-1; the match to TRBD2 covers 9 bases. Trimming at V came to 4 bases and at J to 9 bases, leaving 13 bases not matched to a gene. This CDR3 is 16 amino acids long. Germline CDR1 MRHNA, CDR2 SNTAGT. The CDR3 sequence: CASSALAGSGSSEQFF. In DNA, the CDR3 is TGTGCCAGCAGTGCCCTTGCAGGTAGCGGGAGTAGTGAGCAGTTCTTC.

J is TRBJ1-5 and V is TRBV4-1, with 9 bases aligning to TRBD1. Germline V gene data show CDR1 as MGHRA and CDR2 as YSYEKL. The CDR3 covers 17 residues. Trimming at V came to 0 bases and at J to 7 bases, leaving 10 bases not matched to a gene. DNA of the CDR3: TGCGCCAGCAGCCAAGATGGGGACAGGGAACGGTGGCAGCCCCAGCATTTT. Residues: CASSQDGDRERWQPQHF.

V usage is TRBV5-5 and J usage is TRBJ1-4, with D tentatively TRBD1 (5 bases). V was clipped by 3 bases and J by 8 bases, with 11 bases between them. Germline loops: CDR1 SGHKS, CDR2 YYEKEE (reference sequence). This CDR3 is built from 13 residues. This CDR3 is CASSSEGQEKLFF. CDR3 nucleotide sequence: TGTGCCAGCAGCTCCGAGGGGCAGGAAAAACTGTTTTTT.